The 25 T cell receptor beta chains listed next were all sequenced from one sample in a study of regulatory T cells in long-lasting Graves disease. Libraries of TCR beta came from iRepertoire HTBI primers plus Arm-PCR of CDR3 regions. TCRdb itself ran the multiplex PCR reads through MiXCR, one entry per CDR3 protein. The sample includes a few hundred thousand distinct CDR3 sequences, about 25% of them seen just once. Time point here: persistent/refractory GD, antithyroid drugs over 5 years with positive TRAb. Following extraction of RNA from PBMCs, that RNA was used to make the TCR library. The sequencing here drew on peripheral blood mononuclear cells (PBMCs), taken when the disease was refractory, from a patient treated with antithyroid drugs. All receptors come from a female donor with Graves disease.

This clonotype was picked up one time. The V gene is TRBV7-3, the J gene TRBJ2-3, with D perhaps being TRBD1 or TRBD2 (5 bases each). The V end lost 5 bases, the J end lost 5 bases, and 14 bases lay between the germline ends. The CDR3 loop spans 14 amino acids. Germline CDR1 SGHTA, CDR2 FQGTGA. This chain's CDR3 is CASSQWDAGDTQYF. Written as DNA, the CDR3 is TGTGCCAGCAGCCAATGGGACGCGGGAGATACGCAGTATTTT.

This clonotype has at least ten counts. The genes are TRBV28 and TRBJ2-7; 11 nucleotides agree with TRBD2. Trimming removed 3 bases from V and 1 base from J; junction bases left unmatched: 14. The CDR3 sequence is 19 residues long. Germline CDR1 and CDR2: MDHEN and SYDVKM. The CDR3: CASSFSMGTSGSSSYEQYF. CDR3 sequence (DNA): TGTGCCAGCAGTTTCTCGATGGGGACTAGCGGTTCATCTTCCTACGAGCAGTACTTC.

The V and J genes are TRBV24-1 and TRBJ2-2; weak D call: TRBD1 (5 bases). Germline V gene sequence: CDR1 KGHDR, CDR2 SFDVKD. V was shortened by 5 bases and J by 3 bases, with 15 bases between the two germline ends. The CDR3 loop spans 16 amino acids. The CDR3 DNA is TGTGCCACCAGTGTTTCCTCAGGGATCCACACCGGGGAGCTGTTTTTT. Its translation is CATSVSSGIHTGELFF.

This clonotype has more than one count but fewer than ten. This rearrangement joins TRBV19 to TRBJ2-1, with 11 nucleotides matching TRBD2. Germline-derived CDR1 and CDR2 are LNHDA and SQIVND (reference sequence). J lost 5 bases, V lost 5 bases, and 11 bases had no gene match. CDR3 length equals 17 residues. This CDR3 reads CASSFPPLAGVDNEQFF. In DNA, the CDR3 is TGTGCCAGTAGTTTCCCCCCACTAGCGGGAGTTGACAATGAGCAGTTCTTC.

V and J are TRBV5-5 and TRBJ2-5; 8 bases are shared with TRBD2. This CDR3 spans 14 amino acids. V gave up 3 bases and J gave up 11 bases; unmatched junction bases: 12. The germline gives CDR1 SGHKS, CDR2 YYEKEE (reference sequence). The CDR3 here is CASSSLGSGSRQYF. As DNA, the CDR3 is TGTGCCAGCAGCTCCCTAGGCAGCGGGAGTCGACAGTACTTC.

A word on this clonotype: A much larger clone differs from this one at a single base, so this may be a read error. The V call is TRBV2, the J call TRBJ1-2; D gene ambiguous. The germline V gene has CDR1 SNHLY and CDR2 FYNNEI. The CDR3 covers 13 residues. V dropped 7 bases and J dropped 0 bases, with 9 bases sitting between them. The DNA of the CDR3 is TGTGCCAGCAATGAGAGAGCTAACTATGGCTACACCTTC. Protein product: CASNERANYGYTF.

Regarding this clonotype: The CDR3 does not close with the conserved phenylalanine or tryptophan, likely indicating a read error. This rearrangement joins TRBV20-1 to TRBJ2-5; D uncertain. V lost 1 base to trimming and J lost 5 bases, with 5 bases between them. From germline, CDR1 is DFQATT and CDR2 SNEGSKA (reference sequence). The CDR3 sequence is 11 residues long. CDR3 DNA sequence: TGCAGTGCTAGAGTCCGGGAGACCCAGTACCTC. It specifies CSARVRETQYL.

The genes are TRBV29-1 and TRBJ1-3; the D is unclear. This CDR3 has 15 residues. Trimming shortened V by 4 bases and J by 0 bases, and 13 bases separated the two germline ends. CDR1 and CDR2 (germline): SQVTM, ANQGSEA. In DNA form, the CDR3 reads TGCAGCGTTGTAAGCGATAGAAACTCTGGAAACACCATATATTTT. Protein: CSVVSDRNSGNTIYF.

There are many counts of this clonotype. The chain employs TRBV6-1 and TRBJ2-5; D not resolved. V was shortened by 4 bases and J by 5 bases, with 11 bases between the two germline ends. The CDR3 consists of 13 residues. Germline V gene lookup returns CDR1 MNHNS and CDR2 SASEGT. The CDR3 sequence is CASSVNVLETQYF. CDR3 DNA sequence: TGTGCCAGCAGTGTTAACGTCCTGGAGACCCAGTACTTC.

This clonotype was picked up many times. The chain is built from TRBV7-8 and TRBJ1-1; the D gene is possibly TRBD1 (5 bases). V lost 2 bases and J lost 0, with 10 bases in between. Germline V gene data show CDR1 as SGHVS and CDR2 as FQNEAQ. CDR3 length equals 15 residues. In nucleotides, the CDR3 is TGTGCCAGCAGCTTAACGGCAGGGATGAACACTGAAGCTTTCTTT. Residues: CASSLTAGMNTEAFF.

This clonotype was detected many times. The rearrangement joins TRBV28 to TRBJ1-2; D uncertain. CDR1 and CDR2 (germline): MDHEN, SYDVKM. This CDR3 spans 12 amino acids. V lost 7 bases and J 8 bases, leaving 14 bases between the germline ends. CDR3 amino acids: CASTSSRLGYTF. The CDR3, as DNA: TGTGCCAGCACCTCGTCCAGGCTGGGCTACACCTTC.

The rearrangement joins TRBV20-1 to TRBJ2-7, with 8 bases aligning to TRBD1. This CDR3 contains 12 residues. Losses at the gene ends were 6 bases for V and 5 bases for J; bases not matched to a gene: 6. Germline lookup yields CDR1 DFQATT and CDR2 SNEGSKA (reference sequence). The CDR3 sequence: CSAYRGNHEQYF. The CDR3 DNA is TGCAGTGCGTACAGGGGGAACCACGAGCAGTACTTC.

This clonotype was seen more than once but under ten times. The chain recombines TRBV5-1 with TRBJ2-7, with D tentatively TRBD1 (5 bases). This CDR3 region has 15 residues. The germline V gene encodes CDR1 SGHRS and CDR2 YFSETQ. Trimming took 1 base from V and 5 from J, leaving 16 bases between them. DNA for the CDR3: TGCGCCAGCAGCTTGAAGGGGCCCTCTTCCGACGAGCAGTACTTC. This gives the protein CASSLKGPSSDEQYF.

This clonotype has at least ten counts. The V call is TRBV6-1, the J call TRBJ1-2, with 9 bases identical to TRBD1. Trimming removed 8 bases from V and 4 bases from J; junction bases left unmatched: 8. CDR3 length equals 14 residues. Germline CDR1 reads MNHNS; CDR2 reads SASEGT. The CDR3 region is CASPGTGFTYGYTF. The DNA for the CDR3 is TGTGCCAGCCCCGGGACAGGGTTTACCTATGGCTACACCTTC.

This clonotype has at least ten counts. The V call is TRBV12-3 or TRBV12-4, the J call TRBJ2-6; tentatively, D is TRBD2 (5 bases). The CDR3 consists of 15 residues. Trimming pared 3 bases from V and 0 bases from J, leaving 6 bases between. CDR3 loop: CASSFGDSGANVLTF. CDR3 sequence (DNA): TGTGCCAGCAGTTTCGGGGACTCTGGGGCCAACGTCCTGACTTTC.

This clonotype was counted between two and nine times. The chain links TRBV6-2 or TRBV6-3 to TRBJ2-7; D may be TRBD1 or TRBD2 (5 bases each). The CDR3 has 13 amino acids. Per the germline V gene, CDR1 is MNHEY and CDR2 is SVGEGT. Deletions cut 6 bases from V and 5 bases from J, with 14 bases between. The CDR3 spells CASSYERGHEQYF. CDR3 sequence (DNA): TGTGCCAGCAGCTACGAACGGGGCCACGAGCAGTACTTC.

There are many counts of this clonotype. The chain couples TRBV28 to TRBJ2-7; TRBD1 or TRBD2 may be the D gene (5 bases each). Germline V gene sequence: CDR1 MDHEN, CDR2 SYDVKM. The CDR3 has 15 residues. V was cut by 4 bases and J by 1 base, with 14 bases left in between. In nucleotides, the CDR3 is TGTGCCAGCAGTTCGCTCCGGGACGGGTCCTACGAGCAGTACTTC. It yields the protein CASSSLRDGSYEQYF. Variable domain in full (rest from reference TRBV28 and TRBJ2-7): DVKVTQSSRYLVKRTGEKVFLECVQDMDHENMFWYRQDPGLGLRLIYFSYDVKMKEKGDIPEGYSVSREKKERFSLILESASTNQTSMYLCASSSLRDGSYEQYFGPGTRLTVT.

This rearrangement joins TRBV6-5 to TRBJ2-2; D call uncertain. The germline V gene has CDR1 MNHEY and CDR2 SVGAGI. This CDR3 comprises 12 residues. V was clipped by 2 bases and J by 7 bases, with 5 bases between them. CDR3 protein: CASSYNGGELFF. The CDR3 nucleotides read TGTGCCAGCAGTTACAACGGCGGGGAGCTGTTTTTT.

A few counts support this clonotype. The CDR3 region is CASSLAGDDQPQHF. CDR3 bases: TGTGCCAGCAGTTTAGCAGGGGATGATCAGCCCCAGCATTTT. The chain joins TRBV27 to TRBJ1-5, with a tentative D call TRBD1 (6 bases). The CDR3 runs 14 residues. The germline CDR1 and CDR2 sequences are MNHEY and SMNVEV (reference sequence). The ends were cut back, 2 bases at V and 5 bases at J, with 10 bases in the middle.

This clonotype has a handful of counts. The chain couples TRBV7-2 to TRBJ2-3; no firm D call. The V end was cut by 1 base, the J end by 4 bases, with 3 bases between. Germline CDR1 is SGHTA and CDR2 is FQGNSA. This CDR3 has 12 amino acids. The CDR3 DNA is TGTGCCAGCAGCTTAGACGCAGATACGCAGTATTTT. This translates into CASSLDADTQYF.

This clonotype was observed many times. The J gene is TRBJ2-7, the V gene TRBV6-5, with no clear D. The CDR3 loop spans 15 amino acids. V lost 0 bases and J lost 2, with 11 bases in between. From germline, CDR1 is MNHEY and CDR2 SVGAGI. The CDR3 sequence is CASSYSSDTPYEQYF. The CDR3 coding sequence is TGTGCCAGCAGTTACTCCTCGGATACTCCCTACGAGCAGTACTTC.

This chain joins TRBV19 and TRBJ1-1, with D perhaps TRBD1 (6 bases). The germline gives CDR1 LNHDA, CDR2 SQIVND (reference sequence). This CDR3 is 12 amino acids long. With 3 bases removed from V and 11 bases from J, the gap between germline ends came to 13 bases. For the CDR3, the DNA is TGTGCCAGTAGTATGTCCCAGGGGTCGGCTTTCTTT. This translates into CASSMSQGSAFF.

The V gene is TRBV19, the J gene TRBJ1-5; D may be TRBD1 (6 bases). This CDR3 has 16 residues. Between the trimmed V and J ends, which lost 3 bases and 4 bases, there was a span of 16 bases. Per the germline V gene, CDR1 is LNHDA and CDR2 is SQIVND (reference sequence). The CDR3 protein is CASSILTGTKNQPQHF. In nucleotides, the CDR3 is TGTGCCAGTAGTATTTTGACCGGGACAAAAAATCAGCCCCAGCATTTT.

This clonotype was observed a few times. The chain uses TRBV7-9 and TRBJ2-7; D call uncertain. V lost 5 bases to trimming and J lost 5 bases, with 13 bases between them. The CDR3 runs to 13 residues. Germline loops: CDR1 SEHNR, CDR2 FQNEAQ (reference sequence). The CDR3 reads CASSTITRNEQYF. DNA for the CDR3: TGTGCCAGCAGCACTATAACAAGGAACGAGCAGTACTTC. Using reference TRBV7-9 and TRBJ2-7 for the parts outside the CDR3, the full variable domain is DTGVSQNPRHKITKRGQNVTFRCDPISEHNRLYWYRQTLGQGPEFLTYFQNEAQLEKSRLLSDRFSAERPKGSFSTLEIQRTEQGDSAMYLCASSTITRNEQYFGPGTRLTVT.

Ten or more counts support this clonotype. Here the CDR3 reads CSGQDGWYQETQYF. The CDR3 nucleotides are TGCAGCGGGCAGGACGGTTGGTACCAAGAGACCCAGTACTTC. The chain recombines TRBV29-1 with TRBJ2-5; D remains ambiguous. CDR1 is SQVTM and CDR2 is ANQGSEA in the germline V gene. V was trimmed by 7 bases and J by 0 bases, leaving 15 bases between them. The length of the CDR3 is 14 residues.